What follows describes a single T cell receptor (beta chain). This entry comes from a study of blood T cell repertoires in COVID-19. Across the study: Acute and convalescent COVID-19 samples came from the United States, Italy and Spain.

CDR3 size: 13 residues. From germline, CDR1 is SGHAT and CDR2 FQNNGV. V dropped 3 bases and J dropped 6; count of bases not matched to a gene: 0. Clones were sequenced by immunoSEQ multiplex PCR, and TCRdb holds only the in-frame ones, with some missing. Of 250,000 to 400,000 clones detected, about 90% appear once; the ten largest clones hold 2.5% to 3%. The specimen was peripheral blood. This sequence joins TRBV11-2 and TRBJ2-1; 9 bases are shared with TRBD2. The origin of this receptor is a woman younger than 45 with COVID-19, enrolled during active disease. CDR3 in amino acids: CASSLGLANEQFF. In nucleotides, the CDR3 is TGTGCCAGCAGCTTGGGACTAGCCAATGAGCAGTTCTTC.